In its sample, the clone carrying this T cell receptor beta chain was seen once. In the original processing: Amplification of reference gene primers provided the estimated nucleated cell counts. Clones were read by immunoSEQ multiplex PCR, and TCRdb kept only the in-frame ones, dropping some. V, J and clone size are those of that table, while D and trimming were read from the DNA. Of 100,000 to 150,000 clones detected, more than 70% appear once; the ten largest clones hold 3.2%. The source of the sample is a study of blood T cell repertoires in COVID-19. At the level of the study: T cells, B-cell-depleted T cells, or PBMCs provided the cDNA or gDNA that served as material.

Those enrolled in Seattle joined during active infection and were followed longitudinally afterward. The CDR3 totals 15 residues. The ends lost 6 bases at V and 0 bases at J; junction bases unmatched: 8. Germline CDR1 is SGHTA and CDR2 is FQGNSA. This clonotype originated in an elderly woman with COVID-19, enrolled during active disease. The sequenced sample consisted of peripheral blood. The chain employs TRBV7-2 and TRBJ2-7; 7 bases are a match to TRBD2. CDR3 amino acids: CASSLGGSFSYEQYF. As DNA, the CDR3 is TGTGCCAGCAGTCTGGGGGGGAGCTTCTCCTACGAGCAGTACTTC.